The clone carrying this TCR beta chain was seen a few times. Its target is not known. Cultured CD4+ T-cell DNA underwent Oncomine TCR Beta short-read sequencing. TCRdb reanalysed the PCR reads using MiXCR and keeps one entry per CDR3 protein. The table has 25,000 to 30,000 distinct CDR3 sequences, roughly 34% seen once; the top ten hold around 3.4%. This record comes from a study of vaccination and CD4 T cells after COVID-19. The overall study: Two doses of either BNT162b2 or mRNA-1273 vaccine went to participants. General study findings and limits: Early timepoints after natural infection were not analyzed in these convalescent patients.

Stated time point: late sampling 161 to 241 days after vaccination in a few convalescent patients. Specified treatment: roughly ten-day PBMC culture with coronavirus spike peptide pools or control peptides (ViraFEST assay). Fresh replacement IL-2 medium substituted for half the medium on days 3 and 7. After culture for nine to eleven days, isolation of CD4+ T cells was performed by negative selection. Germline assignment: CDR1 WNHNN and CDR2 SYGVQD (reference sequence). The CDR3 is 14 amino acids. Trimming pared 0 bases from V and 8 bases from J, leaving 10 bases between. V usage is TRBV10-1 and J usage is TRBJ2-2; D might be TRBD2 (6 bases). This TCR was sampled from a human donor who had recovered from COVID-19. The source was CD4+ T cells from blood, cultured in vitro, collected about 7 months after SARS-CoV-2 vaccination. The CDR3 sequence is CASSESGGYGELFF. CDR3 nucleotides: TGCGCCAGCAGTGAGTCGGGGGGATATGGGGAGCTGTTTTTT.